The TCR beta chain described here comes from a study of blood T cells in healthy people across ages. Study context: Capture by template switching was about one barcoded beta molecule per two T cells.

Extraction of total RNA produced a minimum of 5 micrograms from each sample. The authors ran a second PCR of about 6 to 12 cycles using a sample-barcoded 5' primer and a J-beta primer mix. TCRdb re-derived calls from the 5' RACE reads in MiXCR, one entry per CDR3 protein. The sample carries 1.5 million to 2 million distinct CDR3 sequences, about 31% recorded once. General study results and limits: Expanded clonotype changes were possibly confounded by unknown donor CMV status.

Germline loops: CDR1 SGHRS, CDR2 YFSETQ. The CDR3 loop spans 16 amino acids. V shed 7 bases and J 10 bases; nucleotides not matched to a gene: 16. A word on this clonotype: What it recognizes is unknown.

The TCR comes from a woman in her 30s in good health. The sample comprised blood. The rearrangement joins TRBV5-1 to TRBJ2-1, with 11 bases matching TRBD1. CDR3 protein: CASHPAAGQGDPEQFF. In DNA, the CDR3 is TGCGCCAGCCACCCCGCCGCGGGACAGGGGGATCCCGAGCAGTTCTTC.